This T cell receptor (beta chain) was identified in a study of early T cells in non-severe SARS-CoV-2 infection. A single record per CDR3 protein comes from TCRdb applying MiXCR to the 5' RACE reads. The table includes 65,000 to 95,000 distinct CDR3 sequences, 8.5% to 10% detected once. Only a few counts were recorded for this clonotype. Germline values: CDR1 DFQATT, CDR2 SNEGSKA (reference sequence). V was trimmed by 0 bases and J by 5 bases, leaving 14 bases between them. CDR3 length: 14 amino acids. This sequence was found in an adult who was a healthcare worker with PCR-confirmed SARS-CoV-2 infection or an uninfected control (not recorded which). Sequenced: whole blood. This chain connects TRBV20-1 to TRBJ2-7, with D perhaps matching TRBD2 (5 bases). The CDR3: CSAREGALGDEQYF. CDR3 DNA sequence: TGCAGTGCTAGAGAAGGTGCTCTCGGGGACGAGCAGTACTTC.